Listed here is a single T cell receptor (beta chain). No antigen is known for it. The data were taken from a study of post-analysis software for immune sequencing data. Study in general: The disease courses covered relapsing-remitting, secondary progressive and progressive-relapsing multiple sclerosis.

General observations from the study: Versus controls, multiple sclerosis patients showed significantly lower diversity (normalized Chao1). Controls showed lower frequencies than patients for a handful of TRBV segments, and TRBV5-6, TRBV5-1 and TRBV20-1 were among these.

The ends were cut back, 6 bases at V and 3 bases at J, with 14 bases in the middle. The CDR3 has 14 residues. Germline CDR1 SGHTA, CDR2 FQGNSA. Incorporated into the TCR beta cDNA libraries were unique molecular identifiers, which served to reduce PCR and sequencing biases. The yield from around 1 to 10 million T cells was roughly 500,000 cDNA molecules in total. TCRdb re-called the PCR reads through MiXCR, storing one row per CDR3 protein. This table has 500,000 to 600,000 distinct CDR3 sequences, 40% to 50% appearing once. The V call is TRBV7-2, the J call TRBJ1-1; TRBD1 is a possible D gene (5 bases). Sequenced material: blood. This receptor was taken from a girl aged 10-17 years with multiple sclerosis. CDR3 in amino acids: CASSSAARDTEAFF. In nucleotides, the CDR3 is TGTGCCAGCAGTTCTGCGGCCAGGGACACTGAAGCTTTCTTT.